This record concerns one T cell receptor beta chain sequence. Which antigen it targets is not known. In total, over 600 healthy bone marrow donors made up the cohort. At the time of sampling, every cohort member was nominally healthy, though immune exposures that went unrecorded were likely present. The donor tested CMV seropositive, placing the donor among the 310 or so seropositive members of the cohort. A peripheral blood sample was provided by each donor, and peripheral blood mononuclear cells were used for TCR beta sequencing. The Qiagen DNeasy Blood Extraction Kit was used to extract genomic DNA from the blood cell samples. The data derive from a study of cytomegalovirus exposure and HLA in healthy donors (dated by TCRdb to 2015 to 2018). Broadly, across the study: In an earlier analysis of fewer than 750 of the donors, under 300 Gb of sequence data and 95 million to 130 million unique TCR beta sequences from roughly 200 million T cells were reported. An early release covering about 600 HLA-typed donors comprised around 300 gigabases of sequencing data and around 80 million unique TCR sequences. Of the 300 to 450 genotyped donors, approximately 82% fell in the genetic ancestry cluster associated with self-reported Caucasian donors. The study aimed to test whether cataloging public T cell receptors could reveal signatures of past pathogen exposure. The T cell repertoires of under 750 subjects were profiled by immunosequencing and related to cytomegalovirus serostatus. Besides the first cohort of roughly 700 subjects, a separate validation cohort made up of 120 or so different subjects was used. To predict cytomegalovirus infection status, the study combined high-throughput TCR immunosequencing, statistical association of individual TCRs with disease status, and machine learning. In a later analysis, previously published TCR beta repertoires from more than 500 donors were re-analyzed and high-resolution HLA genotyping was added so that TCR occurrence patterns could be studied. Rather than drawing on any new phenotypic data, the later analysis identified candidate immune exposures from TCR beta sequences and the way those sequences occurred across donors. An earlier analysis of some 500 of the donors used high-throughput TCR beta sequencing to judge whether each TCR beta V gene segment behaved as functional or pseudogenic. Donor age, sex, ethnicity and CMV serostatus were collected together with the repertoire data. A later genetic analysis took genome-wide SNP genotypes for about 65% of the 666 donors and used that subset as a discovery cohort. Every discovery cohort repertoire had been produced on one sequencing platform. HLA typing included class I and class II loci at four-digit resolution. The number of donors typed differed by locus, with about 620-630 for A, B, C, DRB1 and DQB1, roughly 520 for DQA1, 600 to 610 for DPA1, and roughly 450 for DPB1. Roughly 5 DR-DQ haplotypes were handled as single units for association and clustering, since linkage in the cohort was strong. Among about 390 genotyped donors of the cohort, an average of approximately 240,000 unique TCR beta nucleotide sequences were sequenced per donor, roughly a sixth of them non-productive. On the study overall, not on this receptor specifically: In a later genetic analysis, fewer N-insertions in productive TCRs were reported among donors in an Asian-associated ancestry cluster than the approximately 670-donor mean. Linkage disequilibrium might explain the correlated functional status among segregating V segments, but an unknown experimental factor could not be excluded. A cluster of highly shared sequence variants was judged likely to be a technical artifact of the sequencing pipeline. The classifier was reported to diagnose cytomegalovirus status with high specificity and sensitivity in both the original cohort and the validation cohort. A later analysis associated about 17,000 TCR beta sequences with specific HLA alleles at a false discovery rate of 0.05. Most TCR sequences were observed very rarely across donors, whereas some public TCRs were present in many individuals. In a later analysis, HLA-associated TCR beta chains showed more clonal expansion and lower generation probabilities than non-associated chains that were equally common. Broadly in line with IMGT annotations, most TCR beta V segments showed up in productive rearrangements about 90% or about 30% of the time in an earlier analysis of under 700 of the donors. A later analysis found that TCR association rates varied across HLA loci, with DRB1 alleles showing the most associated TCRs and HLA-C alleles the fewest. A later genetic analysis associated a missense DCLRE1C variant with V-gene and J-gene trimming of TCR beta chains, and an independent cohort replicated the association. Roughly uniform sequencing depth across donors was assumed in presence/absence analyses, although this assumption may not hold. A further reported finding was that TCR beta sequences accurately predicted the HLA-A and HLA-B alleles for most subjects in the first cohort. Because some donors lacked HLA typing at each locus, the association tests relied only on the typed subset. The study listed over 150 TCR beta chains as associated with cytomegalovirus. Only TCR beta chains were sequenced in this cohort, and the absence of alpha or paired-chain data limited detectable features. The 87-base-pair reads could not distinguish some IMGT-functional V segments, including TRBV6-2 and TRBV6-3, so those segments were excluded. Most CMV-associated TCR beta chains appeared to be HLA-restricted in a later analysis, and the HLA associations seemed to be driven largely by CMV exposure. In vitro tests confirmed that a few of the cytomegalovirus-associated TCR beta chains recognize cytomegalovirus antigens. Assigning TCR associations to individual alleles was difficult when HLA alleles, especially DR and DQ, strongly co-occurred. In a later analysis, several top co-occurrence clusters were reported to appear linked to parvovirus B19, influenza, CMV and Epstein-Barr virus. For the cohort, immune exposure information was limited to CMV serostatus. The earlier analysis of 587 of the donors excluded about 16 rarely observed V segments, including chromosome 9 orphons, because counts were too low. The authors suggested that the approach could potentially be generalized to other disease states and immunological phenotypes.

Preparation of the library involved the immunoSEQ multiplex PCR assay. For the multiplex PCR, a mixture combining 60 forward primers for TCR Vbeta segments and 13 reverse primers for TCR Jbeta segments was used. The CDR3 region of rearranged TCR beta genes was amplified from genomic DNA with a multiplex PCR assay. On the Illumina HiSeq System, the amplified TCR beta libraries were sequenced as 87-base-pair reads. The paper's data handling went like this. A later analysis counted some 80 million unique TCR beta chains across the 640 or so repertoires, and approximately 11 million of these chains were shared by at least two donors. Raw reads were error-corrected and collapsed into unique sequences with a nearest-neighbor algorithm that merged closely related sequences to remove PCR and sequencing errors. V, D and J gene segments were assigned by aligning CDR3 sequences to IMGT reference sequences. For a sequence to be retained, a match of at least six nucleotides was required to both a V gene segment and a J gene segment. Rearrangements were called productive when the CDR3 lacked stop codons and stayed in frame with V and J; all others were non-productive. Following IMGT convention, CDR3 was defined as the stretch from the second conserved V-encoded cysteine to the conserved J-encoded phenylalanine. Sequences without an unambiguous match to a single V gene segment were excluded from the earlier analysis of about 640 of the donors. In an earlier analysis of 587 of the donors, V segments were called functional above 56.7% productive rearrangements and were called segregating when the between-donor standard deviation exceeded 5%. A statistical classification framework was built to diagnose cytomegalovirus status from the catalog of TCR beta chain sequences. A later analysis assigned V and J genes by comparing TCR nucleotide sequences with IMGT/GENE-DB human TR gene sequences. The TCRdist pipeline was used in a later analysis to assign CDR3 sequences and most-parsimonious VDJ recombination scenarios. A later analysis defined each TCR beta chain by its CDR3 amino acid sequence plus V-gene family, and excluded reads lacking a unique V-gene family. A later analysis removed roughly 590 highly shared, low-generation-probability nucleotide sequences to deal with suspected cross-contamination and a sequencing artifact. A later analysis calculated a clonal expansion index for each public chain from normalized within-repertoire ranks of inferred template counts. Generation probabilities in a later analysis came from a VDJ recombination model fitted to out-of-frame rearrangements, and those results were checked against IGoR. In a later analysis, TCR-TCR, TCR-HLA and TCR-CMV co-occurrence was scored with hypergeometric tests, and a repertoire-size bias correction was applied to TCR pairs. A later analysis estimated false discovery rates by permuting HLA or CMV assignments 20 times. In a later analysis, co-occurring TCRs were grouped with DBSCAN, and TCRdist sequence similarity was added when clustering was performed within HLA-allele-positive subsets. For co-occurrence clustering, repertoires with fewer than 30,000 or more than 120,000 public chains were excluded, along with four to six repertoires with anomalous nucleotide sharing. TCRdb limited this immuneACCESS table to in-frame rearrangements with V and J called. A share of clones is missing; checked studies link under half to unresolved V genes, and the rest is unexplained. D and trimming come from the DNA, and the V and J calls and clone size come from that table. For this sample, the table gives about 200,000 clones. 0.9% to 1.4% of the sample comes from the top ten.

The germline V gene supplies CDR1 MDHEN and CDR2 SYDVKM. The CDR3 goes from the cysteine to the phenylalanine over 17 residues. Just CDR3 DNA is preserved here, 51 bases in frame from base 1. V drops 1 base and J drops 0 bases, leaving 10 bases in between. Rearrangement joined TRBV28 to TRBJ2-6; no D gene can be assigned with confidence. This sequence was found in a girl aged 2-15 years in good health and CMV-seropositive. The sample was PBMCs. Here the CDR3 is given as CASSLLGASSGANVLTF. The nucleotide sequence is TGTGCCAGCAGTTTATTAGGTGCTAGCTCTGGGGCCAACGTCCTGACTTTC.